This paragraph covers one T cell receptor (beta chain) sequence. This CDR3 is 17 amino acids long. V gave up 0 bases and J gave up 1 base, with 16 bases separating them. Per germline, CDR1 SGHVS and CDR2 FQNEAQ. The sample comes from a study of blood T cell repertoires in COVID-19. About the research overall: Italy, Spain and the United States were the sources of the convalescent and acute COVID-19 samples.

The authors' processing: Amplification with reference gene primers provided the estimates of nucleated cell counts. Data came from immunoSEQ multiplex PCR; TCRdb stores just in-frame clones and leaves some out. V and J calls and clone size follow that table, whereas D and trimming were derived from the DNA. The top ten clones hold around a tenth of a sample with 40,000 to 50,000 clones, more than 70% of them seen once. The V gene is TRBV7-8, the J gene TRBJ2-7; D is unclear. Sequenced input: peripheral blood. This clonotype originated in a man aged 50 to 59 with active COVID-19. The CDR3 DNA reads TGTGCCAGCAGCTTAGCGGTCAAGCGCTCTCAATCCTACGAGCAGTACTTC. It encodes CASSLAVKRSQSYEQYF.